The clone carrying this TCR beta chain has a count of ten or more. Its antigen is undetermined. The entry originates in a study of T cells in Graves' hyperthyroidism and ophthalmopathy. Study results and caveats: Blood also showed most of the thyroid clonotypes that were expanded above 0.001. Before onset, by a median of approximately 5.9 months, the model predicted ophthalmopathy.

Diagnosing involved the use of clinical symptoms, serum thyroxine and TRAb, thyroid ultrasound and orbital computed tomography. CDR3 length: 16 amino acids. With V trimmed by 1 base and J by 3 bases, 6 bases remained unmatched. Germline CDR1 MNHEY, CDR2 SMNVEV (reference sequence). From RNA transcripts, TCR beta CDR3 regions were amplified. In the first-round RT-PCR of the TCR CDR3, the HTBI primer set was used. A single record per CDR3 protein comes from TCRdb applying MiXCR to the multiplex PCR reads. The repertoire holds fewer than 700,000 distinct CDR3 sequences, with approximately 17% as singletons.

The sequence was obtained from a young woman with Graves' ophthalmopathy. The V call is TRBV27, the J call TRBJ1-5; 7 positions agree with TRBD1. The sample consisted of blood. CDR3 loop: CASSLLSRGSNQPQHF. The CDR3 coding sequence is TGTGCCAGCAGTTTATTGTCCAGGGGGTCCAATCAGCCCCAGCATTTT.